These T cell receptor beta chains were read from a single sample in a study of blood T cells in healthy people across ages. Using its own MiXCR run on the 5' RACE reads, TCRdb lists one record per CDR3 protein. The table has about a million distinct CDR3 sequences, roughly 51% seen once. Sequencing was performed on blood. The receptors were sampled from a woman aged 55-69 years in good health. CDR3s leave out the opening cysteine and the closing phenylalanine or tryptophan. The order of the fields is V gene, CDR3 length, J gene, CDR3 protein.

V gene: TRBV27; CDR3 length: 11; J gene: TRBJ2-4; CDR3 protein: ASSALAKNIQY
V gene: TRBV7-2; CDR3 length: 13; J gene: TRBJ2-3; CDR3 protein: ASSFQGAGTDTQY
V gene: TRBV6-4; CDR3 length: 12; J gene: TRBJ2-3; CDR3 protein: ASSVERGTDTQY
V gene: TRBV7-8; CDR3 length: 14; J gene: TRBJ2-7; CDR3 protein: ASSLAPTGNTYEQY
V gene: TRBV11-2; CDR3 length: 13; J gene: TRBJ2-3; CDR3 protein: ASSLGTSNTDTQY
V gene: TRBV13; CDR3 length: 11; J gene: TRBJ2-7; CDR3 protein: ASSFTRAHGQY
V gene: TRBV20-1; CDR3 length: 10; J gene: TRBJ2-1; CDR3 protein: SASNRGHEQF
V gene: TRBV12-3/TRBV12-4; CDR3 length: 9; J gene: TRBJ2-1; CDR3 protein: ASSFFGEQF
V gene: TRBV9; CDR3 length: 16; J gene: TRBJ2-6; CDR3 protein: ASSLRGQASSGANVLT
V gene: TRBV7-9; CDR3 length: 12; J gene: NA; CDR3 protein: ASSFAGSGETQY
V gene: TRBV7-8; CDR3 length: 13; J gene: TRBJ2-7; CDR3 protein: ASSQTTGGSYEQY
V gene: TRBV12-3/TRBV12-4; CDR3 length: 15; J gene: TRBJ1-5; CDR3 protein: ASSLRGGAARHQPQH
V gene: TRBV4-1; CDR3 length: 15; J gene: TRBJ2-7; CDR3 protein: ASSQEEAGGFSYEQY
V gene: TRBV20-1; CDR3 length: 11; J gene: TRBJ2-1; CDR3 protein: SARETSLNEQF
V gene: TRBV20-1; CDR3 length: 13; J gene: TRBJ2-7; CDR3 protein: SATNPSGRSYEQY
V gene: TRBV27; CDR3 length: 10; J gene: TRBJ1-2; CDR3 protein: ASRKKDYGYT
V gene: TRBV4-1; CDR3 length: 19; J gene: TRBJ1-1; CDR3 protein: ASSQGLEVGTGVFRNTEAF
V gene: TRBV5-1; CDR3 length: 13; J gene: TRBJ2-5; CDR3 protein: ASSSEGLDRETQY
V gene: TRBV12-3/TRBV12-4; CDR3 length: 10; J gene: TRBJ2-5; CDR3 protein: AGSYRGETQY
V gene: TRBV2; CDR3 length: 12; J gene: TRBJ2-3; CDR3 protein: ASSEQGATDAQY
V gene: TRBV15; CDR3 length: 15; J gene: TRBJ1-4; CDR3 protein: ATSRPNRGPTNEKLF
V gene: TRBV20-1; CDR3 length: 12; J gene: TRBJ1-2; CDR3 protein: SASRDRANYGYT
V gene: TRBV28; CDR3 length: 11; J gene: TRBJ2-5; CDR3 protein: ASSATLSETQY
V gene: TRBV4-1; CDR3 length: 12; J gene: TRBJ2-7; CDR3 protein: ASSQAQSSYEQY
V gene: TRBV7-9; CDR3 length: 13; J gene: TRBJ2-5; CDR3 protein: ASRPRTDIQETQY
V gene: TRBV6-2/TRBV6-3; CDR3 length: 13; J gene: TRBJ2-1; CDR3 protein: ASSTTRVSYNEQF
V gene: TRBV5-6; CDR3 length: 11; J gene: TRBJ2-5; CDR3 protein: ASSTREGETQY
V gene: TRBV6-2/TRBV6-3; CDR3 length: 11; J gene: TRBJ1-2; CDR3 protein: ASSYLGFDGYT
V gene: TRBV7-9; CDR3 length: 16; J gene: TRBJ1-5; CDR3 protein: ASSSRTGEPTSNQPQH
V gene: TRBV6-1; CDR3 length: 11; J gene: TRBJ1-5; CDR3 protein: ASSDRGYQPQH
V gene: TRBV7-2; CDR3 length: 13; J gene: TRBJ2-1; CDR3 protein: ANSRSGGMINEQF
V gene: TRBV6-2/TRBV6-3; CDR3 length: 13; J gene: TRBJ1-1; CDR3 protein: ASSQSGVSNTEAF
V gene: TRBV7-9; CDR3 length: 11; J gene: TRBJ2-7; CDR3 protein: ASSKGQTHEQY
V gene: TRBV7-9; CDR3 length: 12; J gene: TRBJ2-7; CDR3 protein: ASSLHQAQAEQY
V gene: TRBV6-2/TRBV6-3; CDR3 length: 16; J gene: TRBJ2-1; CDR3 protein: ASSYSPYRGLAYNEQF
V gene: TRBV5-1; CDR3 length: 13; J gene: TRBJ2-3; CDR3 protein: ASSLVGRPADTQY
V gene: TRBV20-1; CDR3 length: 12; J gene: TRBJ2-5; CDR3 protein: SARSNQGWETQY
V gene: TRBV28; CDR3 length: 10; J gene: TRBJ2-1; CDR3 protein: ASSLYTDEQL
V gene: TRBV11-2; CDR3 length: 13; J gene: TRBJ2-7; CDR3 protein: ASTSWGTHYNEQY
V gene: TRBV15; CDR3 length: 13; J gene: TRBJ2-1; CDR3 protein: ATAPGTGDYNEQF
V gene: TRBV27; CDR3 length: 14; J gene: TRBJ1-6; CDR3 protein: ASSLRQTDGYPPLH